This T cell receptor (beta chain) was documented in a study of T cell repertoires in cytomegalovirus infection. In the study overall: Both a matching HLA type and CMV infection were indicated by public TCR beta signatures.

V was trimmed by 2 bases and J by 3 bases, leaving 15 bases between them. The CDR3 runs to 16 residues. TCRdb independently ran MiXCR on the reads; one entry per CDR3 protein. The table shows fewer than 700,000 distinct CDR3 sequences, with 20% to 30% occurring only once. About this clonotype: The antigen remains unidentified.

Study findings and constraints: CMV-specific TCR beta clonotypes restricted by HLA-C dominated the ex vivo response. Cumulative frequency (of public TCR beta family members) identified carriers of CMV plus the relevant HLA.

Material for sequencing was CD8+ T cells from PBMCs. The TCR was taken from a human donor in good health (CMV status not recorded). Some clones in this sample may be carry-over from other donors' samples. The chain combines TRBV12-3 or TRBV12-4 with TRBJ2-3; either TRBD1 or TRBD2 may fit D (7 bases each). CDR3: CASSLMAGGGTDTQYF. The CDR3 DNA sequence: TGTGCCAGCAGTTTAATGGCAGGGGGGGGGACAGATACGCAGTATTTT.